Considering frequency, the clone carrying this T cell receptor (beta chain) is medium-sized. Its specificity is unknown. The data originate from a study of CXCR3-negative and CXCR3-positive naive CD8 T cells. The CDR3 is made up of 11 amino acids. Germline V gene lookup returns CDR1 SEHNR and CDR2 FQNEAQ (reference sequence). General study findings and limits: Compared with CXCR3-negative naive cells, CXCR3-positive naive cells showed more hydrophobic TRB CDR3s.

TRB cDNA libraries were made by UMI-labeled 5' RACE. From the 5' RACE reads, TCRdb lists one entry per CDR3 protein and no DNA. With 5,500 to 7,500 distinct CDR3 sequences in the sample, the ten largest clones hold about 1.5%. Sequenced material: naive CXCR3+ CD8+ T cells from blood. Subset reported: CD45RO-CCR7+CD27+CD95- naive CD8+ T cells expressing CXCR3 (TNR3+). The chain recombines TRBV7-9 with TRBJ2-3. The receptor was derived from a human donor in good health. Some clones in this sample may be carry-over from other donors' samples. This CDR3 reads CASSLPDTQYF.